Following are 32 T cell receptor beta chains from one sample sequenced in a study of CD8 T cells in ankylosing spondylitis. TCRdb ran MiXCR on the 5' RACE reads and lists one entry per CDR3 protein. The repertoire holds roughly 250,000 distinct CDR3 sequences, more than 9% seen once, with 2.6% in the top ten. Sequencing was done on a sample of blood, either unsorted or a sorted T cell fraction (not recorded which). These receptors originate from a male donor with ankylosing spondylitis or in good health (not recorded which).

This clonotype was recorded many times. The J gene is TRBJ2-1, the V gene TRBV9, with 7 bases aligning to TRBD2. Germline V CDR1 and CDR2: SGDLS, YYNGEE. The J segment lost 6 bases and the V segment lost 0 bases, leaving 3 bases of the junction unmatched. The CDR3 covers 14 residues. CDR3 in amino acids: CASSVAGGSNEQFF. For the CDR3, the DNA is TGTGCCAGCAGCGTAGCGGGGGGTAGCAATGAGCAGTTCTTC. Variable domain in full (rest from reference TRBV9 and TRBJ2-1): DSGVTQTPKHLITATGQRVTLRCSPRSGDLSVYWYQQSLDQGLQFLIQYYNGEERAKGNILERFSAQQFPDLHSELNLSSLELGDSALYFCASSVAGGSNEQFFGPGTRLTVL.

This clonotype was recorded at least ten times. The V gene is TRBV6-1, the J gene TRBJ2-4, with no clear D. Deletions cut 7 bases from V and 0 bases from J, with 10 bases between. This CDR3 region has 14 residues. Germline values: CDR1 MNHNS, CDR2 SASEGT. The CDR3 DNA follows: TGTGCCAGCAACGACGGGCTAGCCAAAAACATTCAGTACTTC. Protein sequence: CASNDGLAKNIQYF.

This clonotype was counted at least ten times. The chain links TRBV29-1 to TRBJ2-1; D is undetermined. In germline, CDR1 is SQVTM, CDR2 ANQGSEA. V gave up 3 bases and J gave up 8 bases, with 11 bases separating them. The CDR3 runs 12 residues. In DNA, the CDR3 is TGCAGCGTTGACGACAAACGGGATGAGCAGTTCTTC. Its protein product is CSVDDKRDEQFF.

This clonotype was recorded at least ten times. This chain joins TRBV28 and TRBJ1-5; the D is unclear. CDR3 length equals 15 residues. V lost 3 bases and J lost 0, with 9 bases in between. Germline assignment: CDR1 MDHEN and CDR2 SYDVKM. The CDR3 bases are TGTGCCAGCAGTTTTATCAGGCTTAGCAATCAGCCCCAGCATTTT. Residues: CASSFIRLSNQPQHF. The full variable domain, rest sourced from reference TRBV28 and TRBJ1-5, is DVKVTQSSRYLVKRTGEKVFLECVQDMDHENMFWYRQDPGLGLRLIYFSYDVKMKEKGDIPEGYSVSREKKERFSLILESASTNQTSMYLCASSFIRLSNQPQHFGDGTRLSIL.

This clonotype was seen a few times. This sequence joins TRBV20-1 and TRBJ1-1; tentatively, D is TRBD1 (5 bases). Germline V gives CDR1 DFQATT, CDR2 SNEGSKA (reference sequence). This CDR3 spans 11 amino acids. The CDR3 sequence: CSMTVNTEAFF. The CDR3 region has the DNA TGCAGCATGACAGTGAACACTGAAGCTTTCTTT.

This clonotype was seen repeatedly, ten times or more. This rearrangement joins TRBV11-1 to TRBJ2-1; 7 nucleotides line up with TRBD1. The CDR3 has 19 amino acids. V shed 5 bases, J shed 0 bases, and the junction held 16 bases outside the gene matches. Germline V gene lookup returns CDR1 SGHAT and CDR2 FQDESV (reference sequence). The CDR3 region has the DNA TGTGCCAGCAGCCCAGAAAGGGGGCCGGCCGCTAGCTCCTACAATGAGCAGTTCTTC. The encoded protein is CASSPERGPAASSYNEQFF.

This clonotype was recorded many times. V usage is TRBV7-9 and J usage is TRBJ2-3; unclear D gene. V gave up 7 bases and J gave up 5 bases, with 7 bases separating them. This CDR3 comprises 11 residues. Germline V gives CDR1 SEHNR, CDR2 FQNEAQ (reference sequence). The CDR3 coding sequence is TGTGCCAGCACCCAAAGAGATACGCAGTATTTT. Encoded protein: CASTQRDTQYF. Based on the CDR3 plus reference TRBV7-9 and TRBJ2-3, the full variable domain is DTGVSQNPRHKITKRGQNVTFRCDPISEHNRLYWYRQTLGQGPEFLTYFQNEAQLEKSRLLSDRFSAERPKGSFSTLEIQRTEQGDSAMYLCASTQRDTQYFGPGTRLTVL.

This clonotype was seen only a few times. The chain has TRBV2 and TRBJ2-7, with D possibly being TRBD2 (6 bases). The CDR3 has 15 amino acids. The germline V gene encodes CDR1 SNHLY and CDR2 FYNNEI. The V gene lost 6 bases and the J gene lost 0 bases, with 15 bases spanning the gap. The DNA for the CDR3 is TGTGCCAGCAGGGGACTCGAGGGCCCCTCCTACGAGCAGTACTTC. Translating gives CASRGLEGPSYEQYF. The full variable domain, its missing parts supplied by reference TRBV2 and TRBJ2-7, is EPEVTQTPSHQVTQMGQEVILRCVPISNHLYFYWYRQILGQKVEFLVSFYNNEISEKSEIFDDQFSVERPDGSNFTLKIRSTKLEDSAMYFCASRGLEGPSYEQYFGPGTRLTVT.

This clonotype appeared many times. V gene TRBV5-1 combines with J gene TRBJ2-7; D is undetermined. The CDR3 sequence is 14 residues long. Trimming cost V 1 base and J 5 bases, with 13 bases left between them. Germline V gives CDR1 SGHRS, CDR2 YFSETQ. The CDR3 nucleotides are TGCGCCAGCAGCTTGCGCATTTTTGGGGACGAGCAGTACTTC. The encoded protein is CASSLRIFGDEQYF.

This clonotype was seen many times. This chain connects TRBV29-1 to TRBJ1-1; D is ambiguous. V lost 3 bases to trimming and J lost 8 bases, with 10 bases between them. Germline V gene sequence: CDR1 SQVTM, CDR2 ANQGSEA. The CDR3 contains 11 residues. For the CDR3, the DNA is TGCAGCGTTGAGGGAACAGCAGAAGCTTTCTTT. Amino acids: CSVEGTAEAFF.

This clonotype has ten or more counts. V and J are TRBV5-6 and TRBJ2-5; D remains unclear. The CDR3 length is 16 residues. Trimming shortened V by 2 bases and J by 4 bases, and 18 bases separated the two germline ends. Germline lookup yields CDR1 SGHDT and CDR2 YYEEEE. The CDR3 DNA is TGTGCCAGCAGCTTCCGACCTACACACCCTAGAGAGACCCAGTACTTC. It codes for CASSFRPTHPRETQYF.

This clonotype showed up many times. V gene TRBV12-3 or TRBV12-4 combines with J gene TRBJ2-1, with 8 positions matching TRBD2. This CDR3 has 15 amino acids. V was pared by 6 bases and J by 0 bases, with 4 bases of the junction left unmatched. In DNA form, the CDR3 reads TGTGCCAGCAGCGCCGGGACTAGCTCCTACAATGAGCAGTTCTTC. This translates into CASSAGTSSYNEQFF.

There are many counts of this clonotype. The gene calls are TRBV10-1 and TRBJ2-2; 13 bases are a match to TRBD2. Germline CDR1 reads WNHNN; CDR2 reads SYGVQD (reference sequence). The CDR3 consists of 18 residues. Unmatched junction bases numbered 13, after V lost 4 bases and J lost 8 bases. The DNA for the CDR3 is TGCGCCAGCAGTGCCTACTCTGGACTAGCGGGAGTTGCAGGGGAGCTGTTTTTT. It codes for CASSAYSGLAGVAGELFF.

This clonotype occurred many times. The rearrangement uses TRBV12-3 or TRBV12-4 and TRBJ2-7; tentatively, D is TRBD1 (5 bases). The CDR3 is 14 residues long. V shed 5 bases and J shed 0 bases, with 11 bases lying between them. In DNA, the CDR3 is TGTGCCAGCAGTGTGGACACAATCTCCTACGAGCAGTACTTC. Its protein is CASSVDTISYEQYF.

This clonotype was detected ten times or more. The rearrangement joins TRBV6-1 to TRBJ1-1, with D tentatively TRBD1 (5 bases). V gave up 1 base and J gave up 1 base, with 7 bases separating them. The CDR3 has 14 amino acids. CDR1 is MNHNS and CDR2 is SASEGT in the germline V gene. CDR3 sequence: CASSEVGGNTEAFF. The DNA for the CDR3 is TGTGCCAGCAGTGAAGTTGGGGGGAACACTGAAGCTTTCTTT.

This clonotype was counted many times. The chain employs TRBV5-1 and TRBJ2-2; D could derive from TRBD1 or TRBD2 (5 bases each). Trimming shortened V by 3 bases and J by 4 bases, and 19 bases separated the two germline ends. The CDR3 is 17 amino acids. Germline V lookup: CDR1 SGHRS, CDR2 YFSETQ. The CDR3 DNA is TGCGCCAGCAGCTACCCCGGTGGGGGACCAGGCACCGGGGAGCTGTTTTTT. As protein: CASSYPGGGPGTGELFF.

The sample holds many counts of this clonotype. The chain employs TRBV20-1 and TRBJ2-1; D remains ambiguous. CDR3 size: 13 residues. CDR1 is DFQATT, CDR2 SNEGSKA, per germline (reference sequence). The ends were cut back, 2 bases at V and 0 bases at J, with 5 bases in the middle. The CDR3, as DNA: TGCAGTGCTAGACGGAGCTCCTACAATGAGCAGTTCTTC. Its protein product is CSARRSSYNEQFF.

In this sample, this clonotype turned up many times. The CDR3 DNA follows: TGTGCCAGCAGCCGAGGGACAGAAAACTATGGCTACACCTTC. It is translated as CASSRGTENYGYTF. J is TRBJ1-2 and V is TRBV6-1; TRBD1 matches at 7 bases. V dropped 6 bases and J dropped 2; count of bases not matched to a gene: 6. Germline lookup yields CDR1 MNHNS and CDR2 SASEGT. The CDR3 totals 14 residues.

This clonotype was seen ten or more times. The rearrangement links TRBV3-1 to TRBJ1-4; no clear D gene. CDR3 length: 15 residues. The V gene's germline CDR1 is LGHDT and CDR2 YNNKEL (reference sequence). With 4 bases removed from V and 7 bases from J, the gap between germline ends came to 16 bases. CDR3 sequence: CASSPVVTEPEKLFF. The CDR3 DNA follows: TGTGCCAGCAGCCCGGTCGTGACGGAGCCTGAAAAACTGTTTTTT.

This clonotype occurred many times. The CDR3 DNA reads TGTGCCAGCAGCTGGGGGACTACGGTAAGGGAGCAGTACTTC. Its translation: CASSWGTTVREQYF. The chain combines TRBV7-9 with TRBJ2-7; 7 nucleotides line up with TRBD2. Looked up from germline, CDR1 is SEHNR and CDR2 is FQNEAQ (reference sequence). Trimming cost V 4 bases and J 7 bases; bases outside gene matches: 10. CDR3 length: 14 amino acids.

This clonotype has a count of ten or more. The chain is built from TRBV30 and TRBJ2-2, with D hard to call. This CDR3 comprises 11 residues. V was clipped by 7 bases and J by 5 bases, with 8 bases between them. The germline V gene has CDR1 GTSNPN and CDR2 SVGIG (reference sequence). This chain's CDR3 is CASPGTGELFF. The CDR3 nucleotides read TGTGCCTCGCCAGGTACCGGGGAGCTGTTTTTT. The full variable domain, rest sourced from reference TRBV30 and TRBJ2-2, is SQTIHQWPATLVQPVGSPLSLECTVEGTSNPNLYWYRQAAGRGLQLLFYSVGIGQISSEVPQNLSASRPQDRQFILSSKKLLLSDSGFYLCASPGTGELFFGEGSRLTVL.

The sample holds many counts of this clonotype. The chain is built from TRBV5-5 and TRBJ2-7; 8 bases are shared with TRBD1. The CDR3 spans 14 residues. Germline-derived CDR1 and CDR2 are SGHKS and YYEKEE (reference sequence). V shed 4 bases, J shed 1 base, and the junction held 4 bases outside the gene matches. CDR3 DNA sequence: TGTGCCAGCAGCCCAGGGGACAGGTCCTACGAGCAGTACTTC. Its translation: CASSPGDRSYEQYF. The full variable domain, in which reference TRBV5-5 and TRBJ2-7 provide the parts outside the CDR3, is DAGVTQSPTHLIKTRGQQVTLRCSPISGHKSVSWYQQVLGQGPQFIFQYYEKEERGRGNFPDRFSARQFPNYSSELNVNALLLGDSALYLCASSPGDRSYEQYFGPGTRLTVT.

This clonotype was seen ten or more times. The V gene is TRBV7-2, the J gene TRBJ2-2; D unresolved. In germline, CDR1 is SGHTA, CDR2 FQGNSA. V dropped 5 bases and J dropped 0 bases, with 13 bases sitting between them. The CDR3 totals 16 residues. Written as DNA, the CDR3 is TGTGCCAGCAGCCTTTTTGGGGAAACGAACACCGGGGAGCTGTTTTTT. Translation: CASSLFGETNTGELFF.

This clonotype was detected ten times or more. This chain uses TRBV14 with TRBJ2-7; D assignment may be TRBD1 or TRBD2 (6 bases each). The V gene's germline CDR1 is SGHDN and CDR2 FVKESK. The V end lost 5 bases, the J end lost 6 bases, and 17 bases lay between the germline ends. The CDR3 is 14 amino acids. In nucleotides, the CDR3 is TGTGCCAGCAGCAAACTCCGAGGAGGGGGCGAGCAGTACTTC. Amino acids: CASSKLRGGGEQYF. Full variable domain (remainder filled in from reference TRBV14 and TRBJ2-7): EAGVTQFPSHSVIEKGQTVTLRCDPISGHDNLYWYRRVMGKEIKFLLHFVKESKQDESGMPNNRFLAERTGGTYSTLKVQPAELEDSGVYFCASSKLRGGGEQYFGPGTRLTVT.

Concerning this clonotype itself: This may be a read error, as it is one base from a much larger clone. This sequence joins TRBV9 and TRBJ1-3; D possibly corresponds to TRBD1 (5 bases). Trimming took off 6 bases at V and 0 bases at J, with 13 bases between the two ends. This CDR3 spans 15 amino acids. CDR1 is SGDLS, CDR2 YYNGEE, per germline. The CDR3: CASILKGYSGNTIYF. The CDR3 nucleotides are TGTGCCAGCATCCTCAAGGGGTACTCTGGAAACACCATATATTTT.

Ten or more counts support this clonotype. The chain has TRBV5-1 and TRBJ1-1; D gene ambiguous. V was pared by 4 bases and J by 0 bases, with 7 bases between. CDR3 length equals 13 residues. Per germline, CDR1 SGHRS and CDR2 YFSETQ. Here the CDR3 reads CASSARMNTEAFF. Written as DNA, the CDR3 is TGCGCCAGCAGCGCCAGGATGAACACTGAAGCTTTCTTT.

In its sample, this clonotype was seen many times. The J gene is TRBJ2-1, the V gene TRBV29-1, with no clear D. The CDR3 is 16 residues long. Looked up from germline, CDR1 is SQVTM and CDR2 is ANQGSEA. Trimming cost V 6 bases and J 1 base, with 19 bases left between them. The chain's CDR3 is CSVPVETGLSYNEQFF. CDR3 nucleotide sequence: TGCAGCGTGCCGGTAGAGACGGGTCTATCCTACAATGAGCAGTTCTTC.

This clonotype was recorded a few times. The junction departs from germline at one end; a sequencing error may be responsible. The chain carries TRBV7-9 and TRBJ2-7; D might be TRBD1 (7 bases). This CDR3 has 14 amino acids. Germline V lookup: CDR1 SEHNR, CDR2 FQNEAQ (reference sequence). DNA for the CDR3: TGTGCCAGCAGCCGCGGGACAGTTGGTGTAGAGCAATACTTC. Translation gives CASSRGTVGVEQYF. The full variable domain, in which reference TRBV7-9 and TRBJ2-7 provide the parts outside the CDR3, is DTGVSQNPRHKITKRGQNVTFRCDPISEHNRLYWYRQTLGQGPEFLTYFQNEAQLEKSRLLSDRFSAERPKGSFSTLEIQRTEQGDSAMYLCASSRGTVGVEQYFGPGTRLTVT.

The rearrangement links TRBV2 to TRBJ2-7; 7 nucleotides align to TRBD1. This CDR3 region has 14 residues. V lost 7 bases, J lost 6 bases, and 12 bases stayed unmatched. Germline V gives CDR1 SNHLY, CDR2 FYNNEI. For the CDR3, the DNA is TGTGCCAGCATCGAAGAGACAGGGCCCGTCGAGCAGTACTTC. Its translation is CASIEETGPVEQYF.

The chain joins TRBV7-9 to TRBJ1-1; D is ambiguous. Germline CDR1 reads SEHNR; CDR2 reads FQNEAQ (reference sequence). Trimming removed 7 bases from V and 6 bases from J, with 18 bases in between. The CDR3 spans 14 residues. For the CDR3, the DNA is TGTGCCAGCAACTGGGCTTTGGGCGACGCTGAAGCTTTCTTT. It codes for CASNWALGDAEAFF.

This clonotype was recorded at least ten times. This chain connects TRBV5-1 to TRBJ1-4; D not certain. The CDR3 contains 16 residues. Germline CDR1 is SGHRS and CDR2 is YFSETQ. The V end lost 4 bases, the J end lost 3 bases, and 16 bases lay between the germline ends. Here the CDR3 reads CASSAGPWESNEKLFF. The CDR3 DNA follows: TGCGCCAGCAGCGCCGGGCCGTGGGAATCTAATGAAAAACTGTTTTTT. Based on the CDR3 plus reference TRBV5-1 and TRBJ1-4, the full variable domain is KAGVTQTPRYLIKTRGQQVTLSCSPISGHRSVSWYQQTPGQGLQFLFEYFSETQRNKGNFPGRFSGRQFSNSRSEMNVSTLELGDSALYLCASSAGPWESNEKLFFGSGTQLSVL.

The chain recombines TRBV11-3 with TRBJ2-1, with 8 bases identical to TRBD2. V lost 3 bases and J lost 7; bases outside the gene matches: 8. The CDR3 contains 15 residues. CDR1 and CDR2 from the germline V gene are SGHNT and YENEEA. In DNA, the CDR3 is TGTGCCAGCAGCTTCCCGGTAGCGGGACGGAATGAGCAGTTCTTC. Translation gives CASSFPVAGRNEQFF.